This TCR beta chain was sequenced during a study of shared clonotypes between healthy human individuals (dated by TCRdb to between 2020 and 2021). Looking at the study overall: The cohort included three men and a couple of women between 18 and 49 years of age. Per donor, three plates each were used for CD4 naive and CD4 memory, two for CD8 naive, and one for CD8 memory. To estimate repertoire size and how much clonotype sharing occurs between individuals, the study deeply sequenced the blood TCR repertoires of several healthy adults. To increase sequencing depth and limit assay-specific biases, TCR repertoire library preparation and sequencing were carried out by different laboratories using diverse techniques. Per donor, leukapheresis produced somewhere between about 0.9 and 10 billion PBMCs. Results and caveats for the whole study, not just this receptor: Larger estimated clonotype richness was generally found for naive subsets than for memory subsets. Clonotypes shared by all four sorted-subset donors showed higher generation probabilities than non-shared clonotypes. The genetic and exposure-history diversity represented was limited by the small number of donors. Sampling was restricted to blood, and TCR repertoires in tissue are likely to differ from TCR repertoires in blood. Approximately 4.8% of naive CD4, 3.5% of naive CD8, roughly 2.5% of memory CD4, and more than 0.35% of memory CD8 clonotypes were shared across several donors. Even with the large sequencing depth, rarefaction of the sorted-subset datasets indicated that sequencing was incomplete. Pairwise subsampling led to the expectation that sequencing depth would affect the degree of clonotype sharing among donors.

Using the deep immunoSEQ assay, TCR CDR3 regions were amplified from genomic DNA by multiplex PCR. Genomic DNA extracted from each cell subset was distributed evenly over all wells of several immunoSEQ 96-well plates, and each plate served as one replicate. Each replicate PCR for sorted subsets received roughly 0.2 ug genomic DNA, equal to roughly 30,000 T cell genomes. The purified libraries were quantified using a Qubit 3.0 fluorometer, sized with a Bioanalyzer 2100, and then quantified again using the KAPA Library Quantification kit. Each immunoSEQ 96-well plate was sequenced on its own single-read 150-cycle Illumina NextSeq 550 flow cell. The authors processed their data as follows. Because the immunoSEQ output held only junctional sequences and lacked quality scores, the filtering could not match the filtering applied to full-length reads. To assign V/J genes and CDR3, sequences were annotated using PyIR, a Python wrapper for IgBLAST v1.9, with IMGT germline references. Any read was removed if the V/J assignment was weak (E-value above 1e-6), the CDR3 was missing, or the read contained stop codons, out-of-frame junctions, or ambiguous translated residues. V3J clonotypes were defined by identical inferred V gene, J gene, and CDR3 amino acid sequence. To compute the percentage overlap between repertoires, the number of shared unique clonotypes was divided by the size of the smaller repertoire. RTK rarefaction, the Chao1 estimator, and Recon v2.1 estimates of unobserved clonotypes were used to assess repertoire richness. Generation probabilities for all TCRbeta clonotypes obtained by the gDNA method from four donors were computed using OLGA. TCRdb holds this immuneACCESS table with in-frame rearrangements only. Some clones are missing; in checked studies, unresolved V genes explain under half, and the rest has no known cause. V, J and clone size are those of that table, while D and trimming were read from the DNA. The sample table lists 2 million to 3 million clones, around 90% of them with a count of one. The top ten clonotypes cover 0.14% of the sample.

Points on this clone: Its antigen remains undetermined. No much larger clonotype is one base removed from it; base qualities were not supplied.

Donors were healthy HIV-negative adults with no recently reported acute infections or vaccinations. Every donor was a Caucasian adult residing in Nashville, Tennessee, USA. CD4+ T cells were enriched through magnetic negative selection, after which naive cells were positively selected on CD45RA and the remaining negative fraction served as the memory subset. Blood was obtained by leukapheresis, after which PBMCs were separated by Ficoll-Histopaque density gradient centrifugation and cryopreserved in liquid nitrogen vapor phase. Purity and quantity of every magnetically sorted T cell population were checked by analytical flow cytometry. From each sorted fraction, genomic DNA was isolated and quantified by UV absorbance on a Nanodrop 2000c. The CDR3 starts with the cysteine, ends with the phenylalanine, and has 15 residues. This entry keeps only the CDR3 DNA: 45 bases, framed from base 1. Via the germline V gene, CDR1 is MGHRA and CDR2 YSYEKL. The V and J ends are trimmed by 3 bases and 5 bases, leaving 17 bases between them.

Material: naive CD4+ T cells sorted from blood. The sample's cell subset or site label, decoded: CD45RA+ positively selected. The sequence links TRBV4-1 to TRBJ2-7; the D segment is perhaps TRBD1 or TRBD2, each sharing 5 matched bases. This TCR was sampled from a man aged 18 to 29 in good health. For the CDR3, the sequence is CASSQTLGPRNEQYF. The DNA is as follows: TGCGCCAGCAGCCAGACGCTGGGACCGAGAAACGAGCAGTACTTC.